Detailed here is one TCR beta chain. Clones were read by immunoSEQ multiplex PCR, and TCRdb kept only the in-frame ones, dropping some. The specimen's table records 150,000 to 200,000 clones. The germline CDR1 and CDR2 sequences are KGHDR and SFDVKD. The CDR3 covers 13 residues. V dropped 7 bases and J dropped 4 bases, with 10 bases sitting between them. The sample originates from a study of control samples from healthy donors and cancer patients. The sequencing sample was made of blood. The chain has TRBV24-1 and TRBJ2-1; D unresolved. The source of this sequence is a woman aged 25 to 39 in good health. The CDR3 DNA is TGTGCCACCAGGGCCGACCTTTACAATGAGCAGTTCTTC. It codes for CATRADLYNEQFF.